This record covers a single T cell receptor (beta chain). Antigen specificity is unknown. These data belong to a study of shared clonotypes between healthy human individuals. The CDR3 length is 13 residues. Germline V lookup: CDR1 MNHNS, CDR2 SASEGT. With 5 bases removed from V and 5 bases from J, the gap between germline ends came to 11 bases. Using immunoSEQ multiplex PCR, the repertoire was profiled, and TCRdb retains in-frame clones only, with some absent. The sample gives 1 million to 1.2 million clones, approximately 80% of which show up once; roughly 0.83% is in the top ten. Study-level points and caveats: Clonotype sharing across donors was expected to vary with sequencing depth.

The TCR sequence derives from a man between 18 and 35 years old in good health. Some clones in this sample may be carry-over from other donors' samples. This chain uses TRBV6-1 with TRBJ2-3, with D perhaps TRBD1 (6 bases). Sample: memory CD4+ T cells from PBMCs. The subset here: CD45RA-negative fraction. The CDR3 bases are TGTGCCAGCAGTTTAACAGGGAAAGATACGCAGTATTTT. As protein: CASSLTGKDTQYF.